This T cell receptor (beta chain) originates from a study of monozygotic twins with cystic fibrosis. Assay used: immunoSEQ multiplex PCR; TCRdb lists only in-frame clones, some missing. In the table there are over 30,000 clones, approximately 67% of which are singletons. V lost 4 bases, J lost 6 bases, and 15 bases lay in between. From germline, CDR1 is MNHEY and CDR2 SVGAGI. The CDR3 is 15 residues long. A few counts support this clone. The gene calls are TRBV6-5 and TRBJ2-2; D possibly corresponds to TRBD1 (5 bases). The sequence was collected from a girl aged 5-17 years with cystic fibrosis. The sample consisted of blood. The CDR3 here is CASSSIRVGPGELFF. The CDR3 coding sequence is TGTGCCAGCAGTTCCATAAGGGTGGGGCCCGGGGAGCTGTTTTTT.